This T cell receptor beta chain appears in the sequencing data of a study of PD-1 blockade in classical Hodgkin lymphoma. Study outcomes and limitations: Healthy donors were reported to have higher baseline TCR diversity than newly diagnosed patients. The diversity seen at baseline in complete responders resembled that of newly diagnosed patients. CD4+ TCR diversity climbed significantly by C4D1, unlike CD8+ TCR diversity. Patients with an early start, nivolumab under 1 year after ASCT, were excluded.

Germline V lookup: CDR1 LGHNT, CDR2 FRNRAP. V trimming: 5 bases; J trimming: 2 bases; junction bases outside the gene matches: 6. The CDR3 contains 15 residues. The time point is: cycle 4 day 1 (C4D1), after 5 to 7 weeks of nivolumab. Each patient relapsed following autologous stem cell transplantation, and prior brentuximab vedotin exposure differed. Assay used: immunoSEQ multiplex PCR; TCRdb lists only in-frame clones, some missing. The sample lists tens of thousands of clones, nearly 90% occurring once. For this clone: What it binds is not known.

The chain employs TRBV12-5 and TRBJ2-7; 10 bases align to TRBD1. Sequenced here: peripheral blood mononuclear cells (PBMCs), sampled before the fourth cycle of nivolumab. This TCR came from a human donor with classical Hodgkin lymphoma. This CDR3 is CASGHGTGDPYEQYF. The DNA for the CDR3 is TGTGCTAGTGGTCACGGGACAGGGGACCCCTACGAGCAGTACTTC.